This T cell receptor beta chain was sequenced for a study of shared clonotypes between healthy human individuals (dated by TCRdb to 2019 to 2021). For the wider study: A couple of women and a few men aged 18 to 49 years were included in the cohort. The study deeply sequenced blood TCR repertoires of five healthy adults to estimate repertoire size and the extent of clonotype sharing between individuals. Each donor's leukapheresis produced roughly between roughly 0.94 and 9.5 billion PBMCs. Libraries were prepared and TCR repertoires were sequenced by different laboratories using diverse techniques, in order to increase sequencing depth and limit assay-specific biases. For each donor, CD4 naive and CD4 memory were each run on three plates, CD8 naive on two plates, and CD8 memory on one plate.

Using the deep immunoSEQ assay, multiplex PCR amplified TCR CDR3 regions from genomic DNA. Extracted genomic DNA from each cell subset was spread evenly across all wells of several immunoSEQ 96-well plates, with each plate serving as a replicate. For sorted subsets, roughly 200 ng of genomic DNA, equivalent to 25,000 to 35,000 T cell genomes, went into each replicate PCR. Purified libraries were measured with a Qubit 3.0 fluorometer, size-checked on a Bioanalyzer 2100, and measured again with the KAPA Library Quantification kit. Every immunoSEQ 96-well plate was sequenced on a separate single-read 150-cycle Illumina NextSeq 550 flow cell. The original methods were these. Because the immunoSEQ output held only junctional sequences and lacked quality scores, the filtering could not match the filtering applied to full-length reads. Sequences were annotated with PyIR, a Python wrapper for IgBLAST v1.9, using IMGT germline references to assign V/J genes and CDR3. Any read was removed if the V/J assignment was weak (E-value above 1e-6), the CDR3 was missing, or the read contained stop codons, out-of-frame junctions, or ambiguous translated residues. V3J clonotypes were defined as sequences sharing an identical inferred V gene, J gene, and CDR3 amino acid sequence. Percentage overlap between repertoires was computed as shared unique clonotypes divided by the size of the smaller repertoire. Richness of each repertoire was evaluated using RTK rarefaction, the Chao1 estimator, and Recon v2.1 estimates of unobserved clonotypes. For all TCRbeta clonotypes obtained by the gDNA method from four donors, generation probabilities were computed with OLGA. TCRdb obtained this table from immuneACCESS and retained in-frame rearrangements with V and J assigned. These tables miss some clones; where compared with another copy, unresolved V genes account for less than half of the shortfall, and the remainder is unexplained. That table is the source of V, J and clone size, and D and trimming were worked out from the DNA. Across this sample there are a few million clones, with 80% to 95% seen only once. The top ten hold about 0.39% of the sample.

The CDR3 holds 14 amino acids from the cysteine to the phenylalanine. Only CDR3 DNA remains: 42 bases, in frame from the first base. Via the germline V gene, CDR1 is MNHEY and CDR2 SVGAGI. A distance of 11 bases separates the germline ends of V and J, which lose 2 bases and 4 bases respectively. Results and caveats for the whole study, not just this receptor: Sampling was restricted to blood, and TCR repertoires in tissue are likely to differ from TCR repertoires in blood. Higher generation probabilities were observed for clonotypes shared by all four sorted-subset donors than for non-shared clonotypes. Because the study included a small number of donors, the genetic and exposure-history diversity represented was limited. Pairwise subsampling indicated that sequencing depth was expected to affect the degree of clonotype sharing among donors. Larger estimated clonotype richness was generally found for naive subsets than for memory subsets. Sharing across several donors was observed for 4.5% to 6.5% of naive CD4, 3% to 3.5% of naive CD8, 2% to 2.5% of memory CD4, and roughly 0.43% of memory CD8 clonotypes. Incomplete sequencing was indicated by rarefaction of sorted-subset datasets, despite the large sequencing depth.

The donors were healthy, HIV-negative adults who had no recently reported acute infections or vaccinations. Every donor was a Caucasian adult living in Nashville, Tennessee, USA. Magnetic negative selection was used to enrich CD4+ T cells, after which naive cells were positively selected on CD45RA and the negative fraction became the memory subset. Blood was obtained by leukapheresis, after which PBMCs were separated by Ficoll-Histopaque density gradient centrifugation and cryopreserved in liquid nitrogen vapor phase. Purity and quantity of every magnetically sorted T cell population were checked by analytical flow cytometry. From each sorted fraction, genomic DNA was isolated and quantified by UV absorbance on a Nanodrop 2000c. As for this clone: It lacks a known antigen. Base-call qualities are not available, and no considerably larger clone is one nucleotide away.

Sequences were obtained from naive CD4+ T cells from PBMCs. The cell subset or site label, read with the paper, signifies: CD45RA+ positively selected. This TCR was sampled from a man aged 18 to 35 in good health. Some clones in this sample may be carry-over from other donors' samples. The rearrangement joined TRBV6-5 to TRBJ1-2, with the D segment identity uncertain. The CDR3 has the sequence CASSYSRTAYGYTF. The DNA sequence follows: TGTGCCAGCAGTTACAGCAGGACCGCCTATGGCTACACCTTC.